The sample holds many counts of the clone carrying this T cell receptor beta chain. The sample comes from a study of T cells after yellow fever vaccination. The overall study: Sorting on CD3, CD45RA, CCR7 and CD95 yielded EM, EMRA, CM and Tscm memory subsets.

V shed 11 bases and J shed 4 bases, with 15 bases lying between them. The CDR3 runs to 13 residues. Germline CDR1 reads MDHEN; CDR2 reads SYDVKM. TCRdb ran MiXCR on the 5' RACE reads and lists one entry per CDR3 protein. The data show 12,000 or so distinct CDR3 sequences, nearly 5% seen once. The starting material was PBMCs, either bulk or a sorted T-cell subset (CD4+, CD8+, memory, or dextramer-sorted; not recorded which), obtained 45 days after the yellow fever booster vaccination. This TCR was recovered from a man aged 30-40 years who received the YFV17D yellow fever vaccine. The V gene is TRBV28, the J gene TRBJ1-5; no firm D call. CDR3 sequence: CAGPHRLNQPQHF. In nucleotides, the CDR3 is TGTGCCGGCCCTCACAGACTAAATCAGCCCCAGCATTTT.